What follows are 24 T cell receptor beta chains derived from one specimen sequenced in a study of blood T cell repertoires in COVID-19. Profiling relied on immunoSEQ multiplex PCR, and the TCRdb table lists in-frame clones only, not all of them. The sample records about 310,000 clones, 85% being singletons. The sequenced sample was PBMCs or T cells enriched from blood (not recorded which). All receptors come from a woman in her twenties or thirties who had been exposed to COVID-19.

The V call is TRBV6-1, the J call TRBJ2-7; no reliable D call. The germline V gene has CDR1 MNHNS and CDR2 SASEGT. The CDR3 length is 15 residues. V was trimmed by 2 bases and J by 2 bases, leaving 13 bases between them. The CDR3 loop reads CASSERNGATYEQYF. As DNA, the CDR3 is TGTGCCAGCAGTGAAAGGAACGGAGCCACCTACGAGCAGTACTTC.

The rearrangement joins TRBV28 to TRBJ2-1, with TRBD2 identical over 9 bases. CDR3 length equals 16 residues. After removal of 6 bases from V and 3 bases from J, the junction contained 9 bases not matched to a gene. Germline-derived CDR1 and CDR2 are MDHEN and SYDVKM. The CDR3 nucleotides are TGTGCCAGCAGGGGGATAGCGGGGGCTAGCTACAATGAGCAGTTCTTC. It codes for CASRGIAGASYNEQFF.

The chain carries TRBV5-1 and TRBJ2-5; TRBD1 matches 11 bases. Germline CDR1 is SGHRS and CDR2 is YFSETQ. V gave up 2 bases and J gave up 1 base; unmatched junction bases: 1. The CDR3 contains 15 residues. DNA for the CDR3: TGCGCCAGCAGCTTCGGGACAGGGGGCCAAGAGACCCAGTACTTC. Protein product: CASSFGTGGQETQYF.

This clone was seen a handful of times. The V and J genes are TRBV3-1 (or the pseudogene TRBV3-2) and TRBJ2-2; D might be TRBD1 (5 bases). CDR1 and CDR2 (germline): LGHDT, YNNKEL (reference sequence). V lost 4 bases to trimming and J lost 7 bases, with 10 bases between them. The CDR3 has 13 amino acids. CDR3 sequence reads: CASSLLDSGELFF. The CDR3, as DNA: TGTGCCAGCAGCCTCTTAGACAGCGGGGAGCTGTTTTTT.

For the CDR3, the DNA is TGCGCCAGCGGGACAGACAGTTACAATGAGCAGTTCTTC. Encoded protein: CASGTDSYNEQFF. The chain has TRBV5-1 and TRBJ2-1; 7 bases map to TRBD1. This CDR3 spans 13 amino acids. Germline V gene data show CDR1 as SGHRS and CDR2 as YFSETQ. Trimming cost V 7 bases and J 4 bases; bases outside gene matches: 5.

V usage is TRBV7-9 and J usage is TRBJ2-2; TRBD2 matches 9 bases. The CDR3 sequence is 18 residues long. Germline CDR1 and CDR2: SEHNR and FQNEAQ (reference sequence). The trim removed 5 bases at V and 1 base at J, leaving 11 bases unmatched. This chain's CDR3 is CASSHARAGGMNTGELFF. The CDR3 DNA reads as TGTGCCAGCAGCCATGCGCGAGCGGGAGGTATGAACACCGGGGAGCTGTTTTTT.

The rearrangement uses TRBV9 and TRBJ1-6; 7 bases match TRBD1. CDR1 and CDR2 from the germline V gene are SGDLS and YYNGEE. The J segment lost 6 bases and the V segment lost 2 bases, leaving 2 bases of the junction unmatched. The CDR3 extends over 14 amino acids. The CDR3 DNA reads TGTGCCAGCAGCGTTGACAGGGCTAATTCACCCCTCCACTTT. Translated: CASSVDRANSPLHF.

The V gene is TRBV19, the J gene TRBJ1-2, with 8 bases aligning to TRBD1. V shed 3 bases, J shed 8 bases, and the junction held 5 bases outside the gene matches. Germline-derived CDR1 and CDR2 are LNHDA and SQIVND (reference sequence). CDR3 length: 13 residues. CDR3 protein: CASSIQGAGGYTF. The CDR3 DNA reads as TGTGCCAGTAGTATTCAGGGGGCTGGGGGCTACACCTTC.

The rearrangement joins TRBV27 to TRBJ2-2; 7 bases match TRBD1. Germline loops: CDR1 MNHEY, CDR2 SMNVEV (reference sequence). V trimming: 5 bases; J trimming: 3 bases; junction bases outside the gene matches: 9. The CDR3 length is 16 residues. The CDR3 loop reads CASSPQGVRDTGELFF. The CDR3 DNA follows: TGTGCCAGCAGTCCTCAGGGGGTGAGGGACACCGGGGAGCTGTTTTTT.

This clone was seen a single time. V is TRBV6-1 and J is TRBJ2-3; tentatively, D is TRBD2 (6 bases). In germline, CDR1 is MNHNS, CDR2 SASEGT. The CDR3 has 15 residues. Trimming removed 2 bases at V and 6 bases at J, with 15 bases between. The CDR3: CASSEHTSLRDTQYF. As DNA, the CDR3 is TGTGCCAGCAGTGAACATACTAGCCTCCGTGATACGCAGTATTTT.

The gene calls are TRBV9 and TRBJ2-7, with 7 bases matching TRBD1. The CDR3 loop spans 13 amino acids. V lost 5 bases and J lost 2; bases outside the gene matches: 4. Germline V CDR1 and CDR2: SGDLS, YYNGEE. In nucleotides, the CDR3 is TGTGCCAGCAGTGGGGACAGAGCCTACGAGCAGTACTTC. It codes for CASSGDRAYEQYF.

This chain uses TRBV4-1 with TRBJ1-2, with 9 bases matching TRBD1. The V gene end was trimmed by 4 bases and the J gene end by 3 bases; junction bases not matched to a gene: 6. CDR3 length: 15 residues. Germline CDR1 MGHRA, CDR2 YSYEKL. In DNA, the CDR3 is TGCGCCAGCAGCCCCCGGACAGGGGAGGACTATGGCTACACCTTC. Translation gives CASSPRTGEDYGYTF.

The gene calls are TRBV3-1 (or the pseudogene TRBV3-2) and TRBJ1-1, with D possibly matching TRBD1 (5 bases). Trimming left V 0 bases short and J 1 base short, with 9 bases between. Looked up from germline, CDR1 is LGHDT and CDR2 is YNNKEL (reference sequence). CDR3 length: 15 residues. CDR3 sequence (DNA): TGTGCCAGCAGCCAAGAGGGACTTGGGAACACTGAAGCTTTCTTT. Its protein product is CASSQEGLGNTEAFF.

The chain recombines TRBV11-3 with TRBJ2-5; weak D call: TRBD1 (6 bases). The germline V and J ends were trimmed by 2 bases and 2 bases, with 12 bases remaining between them. The germline V gene has CDR1 SGHNT and CDR2 YENEEA. This CDR3 is 15 amino acids long. CDR3 loop: CASSLQTGRQETQYF. The CDR3 DNA is TGTGCCAGCAGCTTACAGACAGGAAGGCAAGAGACCCAGTACTTC.

Turning to this clone: One junction end disagrees with the germline gene, perhaps due to a read error. The chain employs TRBV6-1 and TRBJ1-1, with D hard to call. The CDR3 has 12 residues. The germline CDR1 and CDR2 sequences are MNHNS and SASEGT. The CDR3 protein is CASSELGTEAFF. DNA of the CDR3: TGTGCCAGCAGTGAACTGGGCACTGAAGCCTTCTTT.

This chain uses TRBV7-2 with TRBJ1-1; 7 bases fit TRBD1. Trimming removed 6 bases from V and 4 bases from J; junction bases left unmatched: 2. This CDR3 is built from 12 residues. Germline V gene sequence: CDR1 SGHTA, CDR2 FQGNSA. CDR3 bases: TGTGCCAGCAGTTGGGACAGCACTGAAGCTTTCTTT. Its translation: CASSWDSTEAFF.

V usage is TRBV4-3 and J usage is TRBJ2-3; weak D call: TRBD2 (6 bases). CDR1 is LGHNA and CDR2 is YSLEER in the germline V gene. The CDR3 is 17 residues long. Trimming stripped 2 bases from V and 4 bases from J, with 19 bases between. CDR3 residues: CASSQSGHPWGADTQYF. The CDR3 DNA follows: TGCGCCAGCAGCCAATCCGGGCATCCGTGGGGGGCAGATACGCAGTATTTT.

This sequence joins TRBV2 and TRBJ2-1; TRBD2 aligns across 15 bases. The CDR3 is 17 amino acids. With 5 bases clipped from V and 9 bases from J, the junction kept 11 bases outside the gene matches. CDR1 is SNHLY, CDR2 FYNNEI, per germline. CDR3 residues: CASSSRTSGRGVIEQFF. CDR3 bases: TGTGCCAGCAGTTCCAGGACTAGCGGGAGGGGGGTTATTGAGCAGTTCTTC.

J is TRBJ2-5 and V is TRBV11-2; 7 nucleotides agree with TRBD2. This CDR3 has 15 residues. Germline CDR1 is SGHAT and CDR2 is FQNNGV. Unmatched junction bases numbered 6, after V lost 2 bases and J lost 3 bases. In DNA, the CDR3 is TGTGCCAGCAGCTTACTAGCGGATAAAAAAGAGACCCAGTACTTC. Translation: CASSLLADKKETQYF. Combining the CDR3 with reference TRBV11-2 and TRBJ2-5 gives the whole variable domain EAGVAQSPRYKIIEKRQSVAFWCNPISGHATLYWYQQILGQGPKLLIQFQNNGVVDDSQLPKDRFSAERLKGVDSTLKIQPAKLEDSAVYLCASSLLADKKETQYFGPGTRLLVL.

The CDR3 reads CASSLGLTGTETQYF. The CDR3, as DNA: TGTGCCAGCAGCTTAGGTCTTACAGGGACAGAGACCCAGTACTTC. The chain has TRBV7-9 and TRBJ2-5, with TRBD1 as a possible D gene (6 bases). CDR1 SEHNR and CDR2 FQNEAQ come from the germline V gene (reference sequence). The CDR3 runs 15 residues. The ends were cut back, 1 base at V and 4 bases at J, with 13 bases in the middle.

This chain's CDR3 is CASSLTSGPVEQYF. The CDR3 nucleotides read TGTGCCAGCAGCTTAACTAGCGGGCCCGTCGAGCAGTACTTC. The chain employs TRBV5-4 and TRBJ2-7, with TRBD2 identical over 9 bases. V lost 2 bases and J lost 6; bases outside the gene matches: 6. Germline V gene lookup returns CDR1 SGHNT and CDR2 YYREEE (reference sequence). The CDR3 consists of 14 residues.

The rearrangement links TRBV12-3 or TRBV12-4 to TRBJ1-5; D is unresolved. Trimming took 5 bases from V and 4 from J, leaving 6 bases between them. CDR3 length: 12 residues. The CDR3 DNA reads as TGTGCCAGCAGTACTTCAAATCAGCCCCAGCATTTT. The encoded protein is CASSTSNQPQHF.

The chain carries TRBV10-1 and TRBJ2-3; 8 bases map to TRBD2. The CDR3 runs to 15 residues. Unmatched junction bases numbered 7, after V lost 6 bases and J lost 2 bases. Germline V lookup: CDR1 WNHNN, CDR2 SYGVQD (reference sequence). The CDR3 coding sequence is TGCGCCAGCAGGGATAGCGGGGAGATCACAGATACGCAGTATTTT. This translates into CASRDSGEITDTQYF.

This rearrangement joins TRBV6-4 to TRBJ2-1; TRBD1 aligns across 9 bases. This CDR3 comprises 14 residues. The junction had 6 bases not matched to a gene; V was cut back by 6 bases and J by 6 bases. Germline V gene lookup returns CDR1 MRHNA and CDR2 SNTAGT. This chain's CDR3 is CASSQGTGFNEQFF. CDR3 bases: TGTGCCAGCAGCCAAGGGACAGGGTTCAATGAGCAGTTCTTC.